This T cell receptor (beta chain) was sequenced for a study of OX40 agonist ivuxolimab in advanced cancers. Produced via immunoSEQ multiplex PCR; TCRdb's table is partial and in-frame only. Among around 95,000 clones listed, about 91% were seen once. The CDR3 totals 15 residues. V lost 3 bases to trimming and J lost 9 bases, with 19 bases between them. The germline gives CDR1 SGHDT, CDR2 YYEEEE. Samples of blood were obtained at baseline, on cycle 4 day 1, and on cycle 7 day 1. This receptor was identified in an adult with an advanced solid tumor such as melanoma, head and neck, liver or kidney cancer. The sample was CD4+ or CD8+ T cells sorted from blood, taken in a trial of the OX40 agonist ivuxolimab. This sequence joins TRBV5-6 and TRBJ2-1; D is ambiguous. CDR3 coding DNA: TGTGCCAGCAGCTCCCCTGGTAAGGCTTTAGGTGAGCAGTTCTTC. Translation gives CASSSPGKALGEQFF.